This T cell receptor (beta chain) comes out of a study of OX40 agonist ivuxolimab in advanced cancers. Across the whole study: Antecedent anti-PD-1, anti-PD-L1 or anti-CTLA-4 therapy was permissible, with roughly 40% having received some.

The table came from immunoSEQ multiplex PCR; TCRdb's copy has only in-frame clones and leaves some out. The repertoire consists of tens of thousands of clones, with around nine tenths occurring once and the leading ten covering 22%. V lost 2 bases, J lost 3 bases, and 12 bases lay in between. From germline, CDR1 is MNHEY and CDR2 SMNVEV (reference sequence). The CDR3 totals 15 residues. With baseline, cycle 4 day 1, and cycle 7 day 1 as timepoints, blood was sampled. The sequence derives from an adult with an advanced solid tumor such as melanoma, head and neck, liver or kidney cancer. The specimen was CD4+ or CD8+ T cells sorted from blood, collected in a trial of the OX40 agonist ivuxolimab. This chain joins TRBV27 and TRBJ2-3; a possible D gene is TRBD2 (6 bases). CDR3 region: CASSLKSSGTDTQYF. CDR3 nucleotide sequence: TGTGCCAGCAGTTTAAAGAGTAGCGGTACAGATACGCAGTATTTT.